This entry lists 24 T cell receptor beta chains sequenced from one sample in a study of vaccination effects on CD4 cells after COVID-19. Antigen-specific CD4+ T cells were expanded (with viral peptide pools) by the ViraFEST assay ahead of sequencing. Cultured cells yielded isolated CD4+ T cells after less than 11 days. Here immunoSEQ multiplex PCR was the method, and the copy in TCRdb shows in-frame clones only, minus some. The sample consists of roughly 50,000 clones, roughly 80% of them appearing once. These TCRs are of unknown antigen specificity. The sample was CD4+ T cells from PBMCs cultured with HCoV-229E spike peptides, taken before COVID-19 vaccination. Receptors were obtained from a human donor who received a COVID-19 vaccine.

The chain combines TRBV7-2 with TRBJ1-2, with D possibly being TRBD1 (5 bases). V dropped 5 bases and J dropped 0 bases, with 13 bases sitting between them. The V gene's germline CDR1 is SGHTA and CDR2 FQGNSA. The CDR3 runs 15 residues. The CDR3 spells CASSRGGTANYGYTF. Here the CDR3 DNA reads TGTGCCAGCAGCCGGGGGGGTACAGCTAACTATGGCTACACCTTC.

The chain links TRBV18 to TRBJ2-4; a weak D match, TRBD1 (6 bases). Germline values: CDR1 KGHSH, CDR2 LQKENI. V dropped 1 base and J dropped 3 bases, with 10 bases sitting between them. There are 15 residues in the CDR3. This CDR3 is CASSPLADSKNIQYF. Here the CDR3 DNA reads TGTGCCAGCTCACCACTGGCGGACAGCAAAAACATTCAGTACTTC.

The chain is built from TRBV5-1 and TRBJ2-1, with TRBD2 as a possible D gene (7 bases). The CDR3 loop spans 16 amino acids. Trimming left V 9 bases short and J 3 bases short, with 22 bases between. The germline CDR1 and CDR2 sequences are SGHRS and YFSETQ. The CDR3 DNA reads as TGCGCCACCGGAAGAAACGGGGGGCTTGACTACAATGAGCAGTTCTTC. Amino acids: CATGRNGGLDYNEQFF.

CDR3 coding DNA: TGTGCCAGTAGTAGGCCCGACAGCCGGGGGCAGCCCCAGCATTTT. Its translation: CASSRPDSRGQPQHF. The chain combines TRBV19 with TRBJ1-5, with a possible D match to TRBD1 (5 bases). The length of the CDR3 is 15 residues. The germline V and J ends were trimmed by 4 bases and 7 bases, with 17 bases remaining between them. The V gene's germline CDR1 is LNHDA and CDR2 SQIVND (reference sequence).

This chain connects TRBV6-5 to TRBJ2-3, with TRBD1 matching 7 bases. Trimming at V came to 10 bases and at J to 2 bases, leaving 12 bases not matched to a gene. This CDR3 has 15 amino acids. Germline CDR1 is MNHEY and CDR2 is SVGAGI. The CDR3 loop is CAILFRDSLTDTQYF. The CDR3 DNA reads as TGTGCCATCCTCTTCCGGGACAGCCTCACAGATACGCAGTATTTT.

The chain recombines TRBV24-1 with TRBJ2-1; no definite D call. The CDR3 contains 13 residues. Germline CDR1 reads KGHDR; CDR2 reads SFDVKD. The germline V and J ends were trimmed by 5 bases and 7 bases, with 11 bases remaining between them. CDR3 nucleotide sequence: TGTGCCACCAGTGTCGCAGGCTGGAATGAGCAGTTCTTC. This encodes CATSVAGWNEQFF.

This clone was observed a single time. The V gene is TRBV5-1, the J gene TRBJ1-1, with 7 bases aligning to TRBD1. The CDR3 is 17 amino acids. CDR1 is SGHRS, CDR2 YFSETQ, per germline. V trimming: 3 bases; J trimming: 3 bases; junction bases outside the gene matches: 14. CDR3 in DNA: TGCGCCAGCAGCTCGCTAAGACAGGGTAGGGTGGACACTGAAGCTTTCTTT. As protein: CASSSLRQGRVDTEAFF.

For the CDR3, the DNA is TGTGCCAGCAGACCCGGACAGTTCAATGAGCAGTTCTTC. It specifies CASRPGQFNEQFF. J is TRBJ2-1 and V is TRBV12-3 or TRBV12-4, with D perhaps matching TRBD1 (6 bases). CDR3 length equals 13 residues. With 6 bases removed from V and 6 bases from J, the gap between germline ends came to 12 bases.

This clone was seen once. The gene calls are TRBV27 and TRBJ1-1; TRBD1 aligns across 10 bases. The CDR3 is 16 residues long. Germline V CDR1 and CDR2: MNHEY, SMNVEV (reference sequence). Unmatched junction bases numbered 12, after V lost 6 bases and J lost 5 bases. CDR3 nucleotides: TGTGCCAGCAGGGAAGGGACAGGGGCCGAAGGGACTGAAGCTTTCTTT. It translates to CASREGTGAEGTEAFF.

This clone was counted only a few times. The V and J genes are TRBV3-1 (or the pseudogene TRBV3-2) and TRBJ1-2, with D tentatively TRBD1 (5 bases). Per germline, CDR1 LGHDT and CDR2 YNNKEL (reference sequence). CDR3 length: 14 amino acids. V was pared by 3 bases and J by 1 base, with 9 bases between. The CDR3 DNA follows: TGTGCCAGCAGCCAGACAGCTATTAACTATGGCTACACCTTC. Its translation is CASSQTAINYGYTF.

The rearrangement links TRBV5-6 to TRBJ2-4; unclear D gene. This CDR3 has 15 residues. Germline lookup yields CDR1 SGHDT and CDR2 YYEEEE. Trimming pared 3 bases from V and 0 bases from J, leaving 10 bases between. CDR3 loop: CASSSLDGAKNIQYF. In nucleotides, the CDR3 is TGTGCCAGCAGCTCCCTGGACGGAGCCAAAAACATTCAGTACTTC.

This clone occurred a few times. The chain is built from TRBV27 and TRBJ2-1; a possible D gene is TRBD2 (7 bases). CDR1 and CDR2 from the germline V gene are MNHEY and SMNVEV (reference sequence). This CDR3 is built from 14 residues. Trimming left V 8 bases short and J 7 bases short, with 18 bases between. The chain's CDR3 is CASVRGGQFNEQFF. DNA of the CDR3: TGTGCCAGCGTGAGGGGGGGCCAGTTTAATGAGCAGTTCTTC.

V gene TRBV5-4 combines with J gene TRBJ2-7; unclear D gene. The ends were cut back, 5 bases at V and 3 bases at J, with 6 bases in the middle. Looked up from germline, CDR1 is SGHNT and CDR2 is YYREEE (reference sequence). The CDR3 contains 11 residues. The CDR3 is CASSSNYEQYV. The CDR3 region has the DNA TGTGCCAGCAGTTCCAACTACGAGCAGTACGTC.

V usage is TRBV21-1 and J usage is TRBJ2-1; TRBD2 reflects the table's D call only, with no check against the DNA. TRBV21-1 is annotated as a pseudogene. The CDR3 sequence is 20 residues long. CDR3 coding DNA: TGTGCCAGCAGCAAAGGTTCCGCCGGGACTAGCGGCAGCTCCTACAATGAGCAGTTCTTC. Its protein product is CASSKGSAGTSGSSYNEQFF.

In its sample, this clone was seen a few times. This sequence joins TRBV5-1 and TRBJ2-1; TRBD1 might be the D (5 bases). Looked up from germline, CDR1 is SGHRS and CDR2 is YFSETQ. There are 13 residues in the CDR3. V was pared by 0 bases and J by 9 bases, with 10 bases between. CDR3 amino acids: CASSLDRSGEQFF. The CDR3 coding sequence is TGCGCCAGCAGCTTGGACAGGTCGGGTGAGCAGTTCTTC.

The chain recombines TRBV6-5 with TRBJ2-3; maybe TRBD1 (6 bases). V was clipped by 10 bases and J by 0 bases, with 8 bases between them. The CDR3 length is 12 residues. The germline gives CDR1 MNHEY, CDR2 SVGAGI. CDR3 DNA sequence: TGTGCCAAAGGGGGAAGCACAGATACGCAGTATTTT. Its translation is CAKGGSTDTQYF.

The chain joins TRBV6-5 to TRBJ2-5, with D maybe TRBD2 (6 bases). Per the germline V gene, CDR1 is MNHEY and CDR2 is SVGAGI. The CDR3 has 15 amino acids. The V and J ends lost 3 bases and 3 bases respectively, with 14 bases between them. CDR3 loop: CASSYLGGIKETQYF. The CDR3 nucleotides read TGTGCCAGCAGTTATCTCGGGGGAATAAAAGAGACCCAGTACTTC.

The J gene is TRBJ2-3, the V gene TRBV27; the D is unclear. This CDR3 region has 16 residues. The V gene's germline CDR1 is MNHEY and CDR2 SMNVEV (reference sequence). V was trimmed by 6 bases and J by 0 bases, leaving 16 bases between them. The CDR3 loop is CASSPAGRASTDTQYF. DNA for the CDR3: TGTGCCAGCAGCCCCGCTGGTAGGGCTAGCACAGATACGCAGTATTTT.

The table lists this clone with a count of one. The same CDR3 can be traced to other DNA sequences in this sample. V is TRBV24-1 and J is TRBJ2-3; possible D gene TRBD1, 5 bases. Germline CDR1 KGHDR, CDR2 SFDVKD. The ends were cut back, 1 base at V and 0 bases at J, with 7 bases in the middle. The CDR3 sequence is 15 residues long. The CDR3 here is CATSDLRGSTDTQYF. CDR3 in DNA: TGTGCCACCAGTGATTTAAGGGGTAGCACAGATACGCAGTATTTT.

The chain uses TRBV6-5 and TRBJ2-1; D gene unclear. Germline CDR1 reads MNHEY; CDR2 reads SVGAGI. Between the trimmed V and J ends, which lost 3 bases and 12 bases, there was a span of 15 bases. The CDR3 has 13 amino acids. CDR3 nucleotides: TGTGCCAGCAGTTATCCAAGTGGGGTGGGGCAGTTCTTC. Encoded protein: CASSYPSGVGQFF.

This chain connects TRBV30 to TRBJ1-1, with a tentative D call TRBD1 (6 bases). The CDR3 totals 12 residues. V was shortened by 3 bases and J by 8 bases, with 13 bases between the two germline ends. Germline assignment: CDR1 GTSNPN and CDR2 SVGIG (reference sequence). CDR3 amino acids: CAWRKSDREAFF. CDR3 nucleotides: TGTGCCTGGAGGAAATCAGACAGGGAAGCTTTCTTT.

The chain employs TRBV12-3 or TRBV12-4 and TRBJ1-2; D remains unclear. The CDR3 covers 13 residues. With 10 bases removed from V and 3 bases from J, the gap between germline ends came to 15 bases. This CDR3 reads CANGPGEDYGYTF. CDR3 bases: TGTGCCAACGGACCCGGAGAGGACTATGGCTACACCTTC.

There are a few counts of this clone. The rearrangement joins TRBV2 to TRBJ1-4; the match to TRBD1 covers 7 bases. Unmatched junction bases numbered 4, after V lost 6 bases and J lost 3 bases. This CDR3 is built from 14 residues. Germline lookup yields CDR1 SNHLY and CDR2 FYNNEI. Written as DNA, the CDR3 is TGTGCCAGCAGCCGACAGGGACCTAATGAAAAACTGTTTTTT. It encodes CASSRQGPNEKLFF. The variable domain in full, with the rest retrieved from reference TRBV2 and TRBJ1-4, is EPEVTQTPSHQVTQMGQEVILRCVPISNHLYFYWYRQILGQKVEFLVSFYNNEISEKSEIFDDQFSVERPDGSNFTLKIRSTKLEDSAMYFCASSRQGPNEKLFFGSGTQLSVL.

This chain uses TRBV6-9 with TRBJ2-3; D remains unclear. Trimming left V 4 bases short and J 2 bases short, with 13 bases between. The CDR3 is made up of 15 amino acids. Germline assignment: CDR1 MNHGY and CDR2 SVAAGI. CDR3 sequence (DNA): TGTGCCAGCAGTTGGCCTGTTCCCCCCACAGATACGCAGTATTTT. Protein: CASSWPVPPTDTQYF.